A single T cell receptor beta chain is shown here with its context. This entry belongs to a study of identical twins. One entry per CDR3 protein results from TCRdb running MiXCR on the 5' RACE reads. In the table there are roughly 750,000 distinct CDR3 sequences, around 20% of which are singletons. Another study also made use of these data, one on T cells expressing NK-cell markers.

Sequences were obtained from PBMCs. This receptor was obtained from a woman aged 18-30 years in good health.

CDR3 in amino acids: CASSWSIYGYTF. The DNA for the CDR3 is TGTGCCAGCAGTTGGAGTATCTATGGCTACACCTTC. V usage is TRBV6-2 or TRBV6-3 and J usage is TRBJ1-2; D is unclear. The CDR3 runs to 12 residues. Germline CDR1 is MNHEY and CDR2 is SVGEGT. V was clipped by 4 bases and J by 4 bases, with 7 bases between them.